What follows is one T cell receptor (beta chain) and its context. Its matching antigen is unknown. A second PCR of about 7 to 11 cycles used a sample-barcoded 5' primer and a J-beta primer mix. MiXCR was run by TCRdb on the 5' RACE reads, yielding one entry per CDR3 protein. Counted here are about a million distinct CDR3 sequences, 48% occurring once; the ten biggest clones make up roughly 13%. These data are taken from a study of blood T cells in healthy people across ages. Study in general: When template switching was applied, about one barcoded beta molecule was captured per two T cells.

Study-level points and caveats: Unknown donor CMV status possibly confounded expanded clonotype changes. The recorded TCR beta diversity per million T cells decreased in a roughly linear manner with age.

The CDR3 loop spans 13 amino acids. The germline V gene encodes CDR1 MDHEN and CDR2 SYDVKM. Trimming took 5 bases from V and 9 from J, leaving 16 bases between them. The chain is built from TRBV28 and TRBJ1-2, with a weak D call TRBD1 (6 bases). This clonotype was sampled from a man aged 30-40 years in good health. Sequenced material: blood. In nucleotides, the CDR3 is TGTGCCAGCAGTAGCGGGACAACCCCACGCTACACCTTC. Protein: CASSSGTTPRYTF.